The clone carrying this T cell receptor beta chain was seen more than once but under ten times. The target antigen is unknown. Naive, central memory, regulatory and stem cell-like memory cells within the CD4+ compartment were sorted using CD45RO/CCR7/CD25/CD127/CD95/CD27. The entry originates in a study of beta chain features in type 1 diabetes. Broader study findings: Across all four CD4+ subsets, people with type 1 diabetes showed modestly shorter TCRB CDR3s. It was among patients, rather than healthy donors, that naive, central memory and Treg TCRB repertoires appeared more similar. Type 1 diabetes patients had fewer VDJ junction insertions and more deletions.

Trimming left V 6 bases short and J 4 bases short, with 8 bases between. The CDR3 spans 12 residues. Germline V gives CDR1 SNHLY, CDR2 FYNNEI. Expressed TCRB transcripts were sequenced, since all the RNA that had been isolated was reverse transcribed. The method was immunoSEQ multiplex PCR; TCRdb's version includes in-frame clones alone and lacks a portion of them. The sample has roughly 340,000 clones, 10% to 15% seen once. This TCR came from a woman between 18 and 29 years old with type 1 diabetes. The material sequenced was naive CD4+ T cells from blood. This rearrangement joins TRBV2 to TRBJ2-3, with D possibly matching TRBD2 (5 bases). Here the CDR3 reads CASSSSPDTQYF. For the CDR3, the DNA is TGTGCCAGCAGCTCTAGCCCAGATACGCAGTATTTT.